Below, 15 T cell receptor beta chains from the same sample are listed, as sequenced in a study of T-cell memory formation after mild COVID-19. TCRdb ran MiXCR on the 5' RACE reads and lists one entry per CDR3 protein. In the table there are hundreds of thousands of distinct CDR3 sequences, 12% to 15% of which are singletons. The sequenced material came from PBMCs or a T cell subset sorted from them (not recorded which). These receptors were obtained from a man in his late teens or twenties who had mild COVID-19 (a few samples of this study predate the infection). Cell type and time point are not known.

The V gene is TRBV6-1, the J gene TRBJ1-1; maybe TRBD1 (6 bases). The CDR3 has 16 amino acids. The germline gives CDR1 MNHNS, CDR2 SASEGT. Trimming cost V 6 bases and J 0 bases, with 17 bases left between them. The CDR3 nucleotides are TGTGCCAGCAGCCCACCTGGACAGAGGATGAACACTGAAGCTTTCTTT. This codes for CASSPPGQRMNTEAFF.

In this sample, this clonotype turned up a few times. CDR3 in DNA: TGTGCCACCAGCAGAGTTGGCCTCATGGGCACTGAAGCTTTCTTT. Translation gives CATSRVGLMGTEAFF. The genes are TRBV15 and TRBJ1-1; D is uncertain. Trimming removed 1 base from V and 4 bases from J, with 13 bases in between. The germline CDR1 and CDR2 sequences are LNHNV and YYDKDF (reference sequence). The CDR3 extends over 15 amino acids. Filled out from reference TRBV15 and TRBJ1-1, the complete variable domain reads DAMVIQNPRYQVTQFGKPVTLSCSQTLNHNVMYWYQQKSSQAPKLLFHYYDKDFNNEADTPDNFQSRRPNTSFCFLDIRSPGLGDTAMYLCATSRVGLMGTEAFFGQGTRLTVV.

This clonotype was detected a few times. V gene TRBV7-2 combines with J gene TRBJ2-1; D ambiguous. Trimming cost V 1 base and J 2 bases, with 6 bases left between them. The length of the CDR3 is 14 residues. In germline, CDR1 is SGHTA, CDR2 FQGNSA. Here the CDR3 DNA reads TGTGCCAGCAGCTTAGGGGGAACCTACAATGAGCAGTTCTTC. Translation: CASSLGGTYNEQFF.

The sample holds a few counts of this clonotype. The CDR3 region has the DNA TGTGCCAGCAGTGAAATTTGGAAGGTCACGAACACTGAAGCTTTCTTT. Its translation: CASSEIWKVTNTEAFF. The rearrangement joins TRBV2 to TRBJ1-1; no definite D call. Germline V gives CDR1 SNHLY, CDR2 FYNNEI. The CDR3 has 16 residues. The V gene lost 2 bases and the J gene lost 1 base, with 14 bases spanning the gap.

The rearrangement links TRBV5-1 to TRBJ2-7; 12 positions match TRBD1. The CDR3 spans 16 residues. V gave up 0 bases and J gave up 9 bases; unmatched junction bases: 10. The V gene's germline CDR1 is SGHRS and CDR2 YFSETQ. CDR3 nucleotides: TGCGCCAGCAGCTTGGTCCTCCGGGACAGGGGGCGCGGGCAGTACTTC. It encodes CASSLVLRDRGRGQYF.

This rearrangement joins TRBV6-5 to TRBJ1-2; D possibly corresponds to TRBD1 (5 bases). Germline values: CDR1 MNHEY, CDR2 SVGAGI. The CDR3 spans 14 residues. With 0 bases removed from V and 6 bases from J, the gap between germline ends came to 11 bases. CDR3 residues: CASSYSPWTHGYTF. DNA for the CDR3: TGTGCCAGCAGTTACTCGCCGTGGACACATGGCTACACCTTC.

The V call is TRBV13, the J call TRBJ2-7, with D possibly TRBD2 on 6 matching bases. The V and J ends lost 0 bases and 6 bases respectively, with 15 bases between them. In germline, CDR1 is PRHDT, CDR2 FYEKMQ (reference sequence). CDR3 length equals 15 residues. The CDR3 here is CASSLGGSYGGEQYV. For the CDR3, the DNA is TGTGCCAGCAGCTTAGGCGGGTCTTACGGGGGCGAGCAGTACGTC.

The chain is built from TRBV11-2 and TRBJ2-7; D tentatively reads TRBD1 or TRBD2 (5 bases each). This CDR3 has 14 amino acids. Trimming shortened V by 5 bases and J by 4 bases, and 15 bases separated the two germline ends. CDR1 is SGHAT and CDR2 is FQNNGV in the germline V gene. The CDR3 DNA sequence: TGTGCCAGCAGCGCGGCAGGGACCCCTTACGAGCAGTACGTC. Its translation: CASSAAGTPYEQYV.

This clonotype was counted many times. The rearrangement joins TRBV28 to TRBJ1-4; a possible D gene is TRBD1 (5 bases). Trimming cost V 4 bases and J 5 bases, with 17 bases left between them. CDR3 length: 16 amino acids. Germline CDR1 MDHEN, CDR2 SYDVKM. The CDR3 loop reads CASSSSQAGRNEKLFF. As DNA, the CDR3 is TGTGCCAGCAGTTCCAGCCAGGCGGGACGAAATGAAAAACTGTTTTTT.

The V call is TRBV6-5, the J call TRBJ2-7; 9 nucleotides match TRBD2. CDR1 is MNHEY, CDR2 SVGAGI, per germline. V lost 4 bases, J lost 5 bases, and 9 bases stayed unmatched. This CDR3 region has 15 residues. The DNA of the CDR3 is TGTGCCAGCAGTTGGACCGCGGGGGGGCCGAACGAGCAGTACTTC. Its translation is CASSWTAGGPNEQYF.

This clonotype has at least ten counts. The chain is built from TRBV6-6 and TRBJ2-6; the D is unclear. The germline gives CDR1 MNHNY, CDR2 SVGAGI (reference sequence). The V and J ends lost 0 bases and 2 bases respectively, with 8 bases between them. The CDR3 contains 16 residues. CDR3 residues: CASSYSWEAGANVLTF. CDR3 in DNA: TGTGCCAGCAGTTACTCGTGGGAAGCTGGGGCCAACGTCCTGACTTTC.

This clonotype was found a few times. V is TRBV20-1 and J is TRBJ2-3; tentatively, D is TRBD2 (5 bases). Germline loops: CDR1 DFQATT, CDR2 SNEGSKA (reference sequence). The CDR3 has 15 residues. With 0 bases removed from V and 4 bases from J, the gap between germline ends came to 14 bases. The CDR3 here is CSARDVGIVADTQYF. The CDR3 region has the DNA TGCAGTGCTAGAGATGTCGGGATAGTGGCAGATACGCAGTATTTT.

This clonotype was seen a handful of times. The chain combines TRBV24-1 with TRBJ2-3; no reliable D call. Germline V gives CDR1 KGHDR, CDR2 SFDVKD. The ends were cut back, 10 bases at V and 6 bases at J, with 13 bases in the middle. The CDR3 is 12 residues long. In DNA, the CDR3 is TGTGCCACTTCTCCCACCGGGGATACGCAGTATTTT. This gives the protein CATSPTGDTQYF.

This clonotype turned up a few times. The rearrangement joins TRBV5-1 to TRBJ2-2; a weak D match, TRBD2 (6 bases). The V end was cut by 0 bases, the J end by 1 base, with 10 bases between. The CDR3 contains 16 residues. The germline V gene encodes CDR1 SGHRS and CDR2 YFSETQ. This CDR3 is CASSLARDGNTGELFF. The CDR3 region has the DNA TGCGCCAGCAGCTTGGCGCGGGACGGGAACACCGGGGAGCTGTTTTTT.

The genes are TRBV20-1 and TRBJ2-5; TRBD2 agrees at 8 bases. From germline, CDR1 is DFQATT and CDR2 SNEGSKA (reference sequence). The CDR3 is 13 residues long. V gave up 3 bases and J gave up 4 bases; unmatched junction bases: 4. The CDR3 sequence is CSASGGAPETQYF. The CDR3 DNA sequence: TGCAGTGCTAGCGGGGGGGCCCCAGAGACCCAGTACTTC.